The next 16 T cell receptor beta chains were all read from a single sample in a study of blood T cell repertoires in COVID-19. The table came from immunoSEQ multiplex PCR; TCRdb's copy has only in-frame clones and leaves some out. The table includes approximately 260,000 clones, around 90% detected once. The material sequenced was peripheral blood. All receptors come from a man in his fifties or sixties who had recovered from COVID-19.

The chain is built from TRBV24-1 and TRBJ2-1; 7 bases line up with TRBD1. Trimming removed 5 bases from V and 10 bases from J; junction bases left unmatched: 13. Germline CDR1 reads KGHDR; CDR2 reads SFDVKD. The CDR3 has 15 residues. In DNA, the CDR3 is TGTGCCACCAGTGCCCCGGGACAGCCCGTTAGAGAGCAGTTCTTC. Amino acid sequence: CATSAPGQPVREQFF.

This chain joins TRBV5-1 and TRBJ2-1; 10 bases match TRBD2. This CDR3 has 15 residues. Germline V gene lookup returns CDR1 SGHRS and CDR2 YFSETQ. Trimming at V came to 3 bases and at J to 5 bases, leaving 5 bases not matched to a gene. This chain's CDR3 is CASSYIAGGNNEQFF. Here the CDR3 DNA reads TGCGCCAGCAGCTACATAGCGGGGGGTAACAATGAGCAGTTCTTC.

The chain joins TRBV10-3 to TRBJ2-7; the D gene is possibly TRBD1 (6 bases). Trimming took 6 bases from V and 3 from J, leaving 12 bases between them. CDR1 is ENHRY, CDR2 SYGVKD, per germline. The CDR3 runs 13 residues. The CDR3 sequence: CAIRGVQGYEQYF. The CDR3 region has the DNA TGTGCCATCAGGGGGGTACAGGGCTACGAGCAGTACTTC.

The chain employs TRBV6-6 and TRBJ1-2, with TRBD1 identical over 10 bases. J lost 4 bases, V lost 5 bases, and 10 bases had no gene match. Germline lookup yields CDR1 MNHNY and CDR2 SVGAGI (reference sequence). This CDR3 is 16 amino acids long. In nucleotides, the CDR3 is TGTGCCAGCAGTCGGACCGGGACAGGGGATGGCTATGGCTACACCTTC. Its translation: CASSRTGTGDGYGYTF.

The chain combines TRBV6-5 with TRBJ1-6; TRBD1 is a possible D gene (6 bases). V was pared by 6 bases and J by 11 bases, with 11 bases between. The CDR3 is 12 residues long. Germline loops: CDR1 MNHEY, CDR2 SVGAGI. The CDR3 is CASSRGSPPLHF. The CDR3 nucleotides are TGTGCCAGCAGCAGGGGTTCGCCACCCCTCCACTTT.

The V call is TRBV4-3, the J call TRBJ2-2; 8 bases are a match to TRBD2. CDR1 and CDR2 from the germline V gene are LGHNA and YSLEER. Trimming at V came to 2 bases and at J to 5 bases, leaving 10 bases not matched to a gene. This CDR3 spans 17 amino acids. The CDR3, as DNA: TGCGCCAGCAGCCAAAACGACGGGGGGGCCCATACCGGGGAGCTGTTTTTT. Translated, it gives CASSQNDGGAHTGELFF.

V is TRBV7-2 and J is TRBJ2-7; D uncertain. CDR3 length equals 12 residues. V was trimmed by 1 base and J by 6 bases, leaving 7 bases between them. Germline CDR1 and CDR2: SGHTA and FQGNSA. CDR3 in DNA: TGTGCCAGCAGCTTAGAAGAGATCGAGCAGTACTTC. Protein product: CASSLEEIEQYF.

V usage is TRBV11-1 and J usage is TRBJ1-1; the match to TRBD1 covers 9 bases. V lost 5 bases, J lost 4 bases, and 11 bases stayed unmatched. Per germline, CDR1 SGHAT and CDR2 FQDESV (reference sequence). The CDR3 runs 16 residues. CDR3 loop: CASSESGTGYFTEAFF. CDR3 in DNA: TGTGCCAGCAGCGAATCCGGGACAGGGTATTTCACTGAAGCTTTCTTT.

The rearrangement joins TRBV5-1 to TRBJ1-2, with TRBD1 identical over 8 bases. In germline, CDR1 is SGHRS, CDR2 YFSETQ. The CDR3 length is 13 residues. J was trimmed by 6 bases and V by 4 bases; bases with no gene match: 5. CDR3 nucleotides: TGCGCCAGCAGCGATCAGGGGGCGAATGGCTACACCTTC. Its protein is CASSDQGANGYTF.

V gene TRBV20-1 combines with J gene TRBJ2-3; no clear D. CDR3 length equals 11 residues. Trimming took off 8 bases at V and 5 bases at J, with 11 bases between the two ends. CDR1 and CDR2 from the germline V gene are DFQATT and SNEGSKA (reference sequence). CDR3 sequence reads: CSSLRGDTQYF. The DNA for the CDR3 is TGCAGTTCCCTGCGTGGAGATACGCAGTATTTT.

Only a few counts were recorded for this clone. This chain connects TRBV27 to TRBJ1-4, with D maybe TRBD1 (5 bases). V was pared by 6 bases and J by 10 bases, with 18 bases between. CDR3 size: 14 residues. Germline loops: CDR1 MNHEY, CDR2 SMNVEV (reference sequence). CDR3 coding DNA: TGTGCCAGCAGCCTGACTAGGGGATCGTTAAAACTGTTTTTT. Translation: CASSLTRGSLKLFF.

The V call is TRBV11-3, the J call TRBJ2-7; 8 positions match TRBD1. CDR3 size: 21 residues. V shed 0 bases and J 7 bases; nucleotides not matched to a gene: 26. Germline CDR1 and CDR2: SGHNT and YENEEA. DNA for the CDR3: TGTGCCAGCAGCTTAGAGAGTATTCGGGACAGGCTTGTAGTAGGGACCGGAGAGCAGTACGTC. Residues: CASSLESIRDRLVVGTGEQYV.

The genes are TRBV5-1 and TRBJ2-2; TRBD1 matches at 7 bases. The CDR3 loop spans 15 amino acids. Germline CDR1 is SGHRS and CDR2 is YFSETQ. With 4 bases clipped from V and 2 bases from J, the junction kept 5 bases outside the gene matches. DNA of the CDR3: TGCGCCAGCAGCGTGGGACAGATTAACACCGGGGAGCTGTTTTTT. The encoded protein is CASSVGQINTGELFF.

The V gene is TRBV5-1, the J gene TRBJ2-2; a possible D gene is TRBD2 (5 bases). V dropped 0 bases and J dropped 7 bases, with 10 bases sitting between them. CDR1 is SGHRS, CDR2 YFSETQ, per germline. This CDR3 contains 14 residues. DNA of the CDR3: TGCGCCAGCAGCTTGGCCGGGGTCTTCGGGGAGCTGTTTTTT. It codes for CASSLAGVFGELFF.

The chain employs TRBV18 and TRBJ2-1; D ambiguous. The CDR3 loop spans 13 amino acids. Between the trimmed V and J ends, which lost 3 bases and 10 bases, there was a span of 13 bases. Per the germline V gene, CDR1 is KGHSH and CDR2 is LQKENI. The CDR3 nucleotides are TGTGCCAGCTCACCCTCACCTACTCGGGAGCAGTTCTTC. Residues: CASSPSPTREQFF.

CDR3 coding DNA: TGTGCCAGCAGCTCGACAGGGGGCAAAGAGACCCAGTACTTC. This codes for CASSSTGGKETQYF. The V and J genes are TRBV7-9 and TRBJ2-5; 10 bases agree with TRBD1. Unmatched junction bases numbered 2, after V lost 4 bases and J lost 3 bases. Per germline, CDR1 SEHNR and CDR2 FQNEAQ (reference sequence). This CDR3 spans 14 amino acids. Using reference TRBV7-9 and TRBJ2-5 for the parts outside the CDR3, the full variable domain is DTGVSQNPRHKITKRGQNVTFRCDPISEHNRLYWYRQTLGQGPEFLTYFQNEAQLEKSRLLSDRFSAERPKGSFSTLEIQRTEQGDSAMYLCASSSTGGKETQYFGPGTRLLVL.